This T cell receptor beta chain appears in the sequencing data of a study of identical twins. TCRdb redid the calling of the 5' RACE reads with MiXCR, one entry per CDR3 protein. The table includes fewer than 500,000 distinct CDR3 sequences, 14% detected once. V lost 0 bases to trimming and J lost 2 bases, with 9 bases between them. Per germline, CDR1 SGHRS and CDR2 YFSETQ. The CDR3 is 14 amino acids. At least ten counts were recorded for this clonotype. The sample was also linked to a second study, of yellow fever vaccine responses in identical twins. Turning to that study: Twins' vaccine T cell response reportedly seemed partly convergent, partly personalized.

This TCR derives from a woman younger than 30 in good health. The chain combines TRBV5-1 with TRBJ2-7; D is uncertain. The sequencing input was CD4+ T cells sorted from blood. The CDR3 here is CASSLVGQTYEQYF. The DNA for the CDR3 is TGCGCCAGCAGCTTGGTCGGGCAAACCTACGAGCAGTACTTC.